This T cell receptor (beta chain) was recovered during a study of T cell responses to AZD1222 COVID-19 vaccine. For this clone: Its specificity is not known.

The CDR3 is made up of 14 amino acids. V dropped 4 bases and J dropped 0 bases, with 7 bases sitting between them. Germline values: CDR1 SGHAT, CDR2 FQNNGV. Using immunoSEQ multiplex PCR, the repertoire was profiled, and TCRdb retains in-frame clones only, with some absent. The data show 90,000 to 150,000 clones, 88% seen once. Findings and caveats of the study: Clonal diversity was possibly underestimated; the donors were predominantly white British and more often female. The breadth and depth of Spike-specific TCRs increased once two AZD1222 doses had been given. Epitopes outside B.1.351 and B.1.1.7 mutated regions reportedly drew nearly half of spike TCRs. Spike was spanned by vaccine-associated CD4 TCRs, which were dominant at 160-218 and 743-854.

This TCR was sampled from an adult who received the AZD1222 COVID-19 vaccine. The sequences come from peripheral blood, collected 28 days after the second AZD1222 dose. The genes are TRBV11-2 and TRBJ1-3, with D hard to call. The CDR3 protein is CASSSTTSGNTIYF. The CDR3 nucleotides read TGTGCCAGCAGCTCCACCACCTCTGGAAACACCATATATTTT.